This T cell receptor (beta chain) was sequenced during a study of blood T cell repertoires in COVID-19. Across the study: Some COVID-19 samples were acute and others convalescent; all came from the United States, Italy and Spain.

Trimming cost V 3 bases and J 6 bases; bases outside gene matches: 4. Germline V CDR1 and CDR2: LGHDT, YNNKEL (reference sequence). The CDR3 loop spans 13 amino acids. Per the study methods: Estimation of nucleated cell counts was performed using reference gene primer amplification. Profiled with immunoSEQ multiplex PCR; TCRdb holds only in-frame clones, not every one. The D gene and trimming were derived from the DNA, and the V and J assignments and clone size from that table. The table lists about 670,000 clones, around 90% of them singletons. This clonotype originated in a woman in her late teens or twenties with acute or convalescent COVID-19. The specimen sequenced was peripheral blood. The V gene is TRBV3-1 (or the pseudogene TRBV3-2), the J gene TRBJ1-2, with 7 nucleotides matching TRBD1. CDR3 in DNA: TGTGCCAGCAGCCAGACAGGGCTCGATGGCTACACCTTC. The encoded protein is CASSQTGLDGYTF.